Included here is one T cell receptor beta chain sequence, with context. Repertoires were generated with immunoSEQ multiplex PCR, while TCRdb's copy carries only in-frame clones and drops some. Counted here are some 16,000 clones, under 80% occurring once; the ten biggest clones make up 30% to 40%. This sample is part of a study of blood T cell repertoires in COVID-19. Study as a whole: The analysed material was cDNA or gDNA that came from T cells, B-cell-depleted T cells, or PBMCs.

Losses at the gene ends were 7 bases for V and 4 bases for J; bases not matched to a gene: 7. Germline CDR1 and CDR2: LGHDT and YNNKEL (reference sequence). The CDR3 loop spans 14 amino acids. The receptor comes from a man between 65 and 85 years old with active or convalescent COVID-19. Source material: peripheral blood. This chain links TRBV3-1 (or the pseudogene TRBV3-2) with TRBJ2-1, with 7 bases matching TRBD2. The CDR3 DNA is TGTGCCAGCACCCGCTCTAGCGGATACAATGAGCAGTTCTTC. This encodes CASTRSSGYNEQFF.